This T cell receptor (beta chain) is from a study of Ad26.COV2.S vaccination and SARS-CoV-2 variants. General observations from the study: Vaccine recipients had higher spike-specific TCR breadth than placebo recipients.

Some clones are missing from TCRdb's copy, which holds only in-frame ones; the method was immunoSEQ multiplex PCR. The sample contains fewer than 500,000 clones, 89% of which appear only once. Notes on this clone: Its matching antigen is unknown.

Germline CDR1 and CDR2: SNHLY and FYNNEI. Trimming took 6 bases from V and 4 from J; bases not matched to a gene: 13. The CDR3 sequence is 17 residues long. Treatment in this sample: about 20 received Ad26.COV2.S at low or high dose, single or two shots; roughly 5 received placebo; per-sample allocation not given. Sampling happened 63 days after the first vaccine or placebo injection. This TCR was sampled from a person aged 18 to 59 who received the Ad26.COV2.S COVID-19 vaccine or a placebo. The J gene is TRBJ2-3, the V gene TRBV2, with TRBD2 identical over 10 bases. Sequenced material: peripheral blood, taken in a trial of Ad26.COV2.S vaccine versus placebo. The CDR3, as DNA: TGTGCCAGCAGGAGGACTAGCGGCCTCCACTGGGCAGATACGCAGTATTTT. Translation gives CASRRTSGLHWADTQYF. Variable domain in full (rest from reference TRBV2 and TRBJ2-3): EPEVTQTPSHQVTQMGQEVILRCVPISNHLYFYWYRQILGQKVEFLVSFYNNEISEKSEIFDDQFSVERPDGSNFTLKIRSTKLEDSAMYFCASRRTSGLHWADTQYFGPGTRLTVL.